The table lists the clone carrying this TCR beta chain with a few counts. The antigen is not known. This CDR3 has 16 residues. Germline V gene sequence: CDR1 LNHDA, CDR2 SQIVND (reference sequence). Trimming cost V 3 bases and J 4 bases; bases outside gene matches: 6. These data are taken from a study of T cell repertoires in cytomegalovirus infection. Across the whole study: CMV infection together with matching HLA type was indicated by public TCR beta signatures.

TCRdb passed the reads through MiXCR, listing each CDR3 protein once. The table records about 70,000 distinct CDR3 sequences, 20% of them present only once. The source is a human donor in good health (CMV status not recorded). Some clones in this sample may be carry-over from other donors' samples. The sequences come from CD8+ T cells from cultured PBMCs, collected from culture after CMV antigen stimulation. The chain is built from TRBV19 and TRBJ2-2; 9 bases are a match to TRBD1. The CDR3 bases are TGTGCCAGTAGTATTCCGGGACAGGGTTTCACCGGGGAGCTGTTTTTT. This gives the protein CASSIPGQGFTGELFF.